This record covers a single T cell receptor (beta chain). Other DNA sequences in this sample translate to the same CDR3. The CDR3 consists of 13 residues. From germline, CDR1 is LNHDA and CDR2 SQIVND (reference sequence). V dropped 5 bases and J dropped 0 bases, with 8 bases sitting between them. This entry comes from a study of shared clonotypes between healthy human individuals. Method: immunoSEQ multiplex PCR; TCRdb's copy keeps in-frame clones and lacks some. The sample includes some 630,000 clones, roughly 96% of them seen just once. As defined, naive CD8 cells were CD45RO-negative and positively selected for CCR7, with terminally differentiated effector memory CD45RA+ cells excluded.

Sequenced input: naive CD8+ T cells sorted from blood. The V and J genes are TRBV19 and TRBJ2-7, with a tentative D call TRBD2 (6 bases). This clonotype was sampled from a woman in her 30s in good health. The CDR3 DNA sequence: TGTGCCAGTAGTGGGGGGAGCTCCTACGAGCAGTACTTC. Translation: CASSGGSSYEQYF.